The clone carrying this T cell receptor (beta chain) was seen a few times. Antigen: not known. This specimen belongs to a study of cytomegalovirus exposure and HLA in healthy donors. Germline-derived CDR1 and CDR2 are SGHAT and FQNNGV. This CDR3 has 14 amino acids. J was trimmed by 5 bases and V by 6 bases; bases with no gene match: 7. Donors likely had unrecorded immune exposures despite being nominally healthy when sampled. Study-wide findings and caveats: Altogether, some 170 TCR beta chains were recorded as cytomegalovirus-associated.

PCR amplification relied on 60 Vbeta primers (plus 13 Jbeta primers). Data came from immunoSEQ multiplex PCR; TCRdb stores just in-frame clones and leaves some out. Seen here are around 150,000 clones, 80% observed once, and the top ten hold under 5.5%. Material: PBMCs. The receptor was derived from a man aged 25 to 40 in good health. V is TRBV11-2 and J is TRBJ1-1, with TRBD1 matching over 9 bases. The CDR3 sequence: CASSNRGRRTEAFF. The DNA for the CDR3 is TGTGCCAGCAGTAACAGGGGGCGGCGGACTGAAGCTTTCTTT.